This T cell receptor gamma chain was sequenced during a study of Vδ1+ human thymocytes. Study-wide findings and caveats: Thymic TRG and TRD repertoires appeared highly polyclonal, with Gaussian CDR3 length distributions. TRD repertoires were essentially private, unlike widely shared TRG clonotypes. Bulk repertoire data may be misinterpreted because of unexpected Vdelta2 sequences.

This CDR3 spans 11 amino acids. After removal of 4 bases from V and 12 bases from J, the junction contained 9 bases not matched to a gene. CDR1 is EGSTGY and CDR2 is YDSYTSSV in the germline V gene. RNA was extracted from the cells and then reverse transcribed. The CDR3 regions were amplified by multiplex PCR from V-gene primers to a constant-region primer. TCRdb reprocessed the multiplex PCR reads using CATT. The sample contains about 6,500 gamma-chain clones, 42% of which appear only once. Worth noting for this clone: Its antigen is as yet unknown.

The chain is built from TRGV4 and TRGJ1 or TRGJ2. The J gene, absent from TCRdb, was called here by matching the DNA to germline. The TCR comes from a boy under two years old who had congenital heart surgery. Source material: Vdelta1+ gamma-delta thymocytes from the thymus. Indicated subset: FACS-sorted CD3+ TCRalphabeta- TCRVdelta1+ TCRVdelta2- thymocytes. In DNA, the CDR3 is TGTGCCACCTGGGACAATCGGATGAAACTCTTT. Its translation is CATWDNRMKLF.